This passage covers 7 T cell receptor beta chains from one sample sequenced in a study of cytomegalovirus exposure and HLA in healthy donors. The PCR had 60 Vbeta and 13 Jbeta primers. Only in-frame clones appear in the TCRdb table, and some are missing; sequencing was by immunoSEQ multiplex PCR. The sample holds 110,000 to 150,000 clones, around 80% seen once. Sequencing was carried out using PBMCs. Every receptor here comes from an older woman in good health and CMV-seropositive.

This chain links TRBV19 with TRBJ1-2; possible D gene TRBD1, 5 bases. V lost 11 bases to trimming and J lost 8 bases, with 15 bases between them. There are 11 residues in the CDR3. The V gene's germline CDR1 is LNHDA and CDR2 SQIVND (reference sequence). CDR3 sequence: CAVPAGNGYTF. CDR3 bases: TGTGCCGTACCGGCAGGGAACGGCTACACCTTC.

This clone was seen more than once but under ten times. This chain connects TRBV4-2 to TRBJ2-4; TRBD1 matches at 8 bases. Per the germline V gene, CDR1 is LGHNA and CDR2 is YNFKEQ. The V gene end was trimmed by 4 bases and the J gene end by 7 bases; junction bases not matched to a gene: 9. The CDR3 extends over 15 amino acids. CDR3 loop: CASSRGSDRANIQYF. CDR3 DNA: TGTGCCAGCAGCCGGGGGTCGGACAGGGCGAACATTCAGTACTTC.

The chain carries TRBV10-1 and TRBJ2-5; TRBD2 agrees at 9 bases. The germline V gene encodes CDR1 WNHNN and CDR2 SYGVQD (reference sequence). V shed 3 bases and J 3 bases; nucleotides not matched to a gene: 11. The CDR3 runs 17 residues. The CDR3 spells CASSDVLAGTFEETQYF. Written as DNA, the CDR3 is TGCGCCAGCAGTGATGTGCTAGCGGGGACCTTCGAAGAGACCCAGTACTTC.

The rearrangement uses TRBV5-5 and TRBJ2-1, with TRBD2 matching over 12 bases. The germline V gene has CDR1 SGHKS and CDR2 YYEKEE (reference sequence). V was pared by 4 bases and J by 7 bases, with 9 bases of the junction left unmatched. The CDR3 length is 16 residues. The CDR3 bases are TGTGCCAGCAGCCCACCAACTAGCGGGAGGAGGAATGAGCAGTTCTTC. It encodes CASSPPTSGRRNEQFF.

The J gene is TRBJ1-5, the V gene TRBV29-1; 7 bases are a match to TRBD1. Per the germline V gene, CDR1 is SQVTM and CDR2 is ANQGSEA. J was trimmed by 4 bases and V by 4 bases; bases with no gene match: 10. The CDR3 is 15 amino acids. CDR3 region: CSVGYGAGGNQPQHF. DNA of the CDR3: TGCAGCGTTGGGTACGGGGCAGGGGGAAATCAGCCCCAGCATTTT.

The rearrangement links TRBV7-9 to TRBJ1-2; 8 bases are shared with TRBD1. Germline V lookup: CDR1 SEHNR, CDR2 FQNEAQ (reference sequence). Losses at the gene ends were 4 bases for V and 5 bases for J; bases not matched to a gene: 3. The CDR3 extends over 13 amino acids. The CDR3: CASSSDRVYGYTF. The CDR3 DNA sequence: TGTGCCAGCAGCTCGGACAGGGTTTATGGCTACACCTTC.

The genes are TRBV30 and TRBJ1-3; maybe TRBD1 (5 bases). V dropped 4 bases and J dropped 0 bases, with 10 bases sitting between them. The germline V gene encodes CDR1 GTSNPN and CDR2 SVGIG (reference sequence). The CDR3 extends over 14 amino acids. In DNA, the CDR3 is TGTGCCTGGACGACGGGGGGCTCTGGAAACACCATATATTTT. Translated: CAWTTGGSGNTIYF. Combining the CDR3 with reference TRBV30 and TRBJ1-3 gives the whole variable domain SQTIHQWPATLVQPVGSPLSLECTVEGTSNPNLYWYRQAAGRGLQLLFYSVGIGQISSEVPQNLSASRPQDRQFILSSKKLLLSDSGFYLCAWTTGGSGNTIYFGEGSWLTVV.